This is a list of T cell receptor beta chains from one sample in a study of blood T cell repertoires in COVID-19. Sequencing was performed with immunoSEQ multiplex PCR; in TCRdb, only in-frame clones are kept and a portion is missing. This sample yields roughly 150,000 clones, of which around 89% are seen a single time; roughly 2.9% belongs to the top ten. Specimen: peripheral blood. All receptors derive from a man between 60 and 70 years old with active or convalescent COVID-19. Each CDR3 is given with its conserved first and last residue. The D gene is left open where the match is weak. Only part of the rows carry a size: once, few, many, or a class if the clone is expanded.

TRBD1	-	TRBV11-2	TRBJ1-5	TGTGCCAGCAGCGCCCCAGGAGGGGGCCAGCCCCAGCATTTT	CASSAPGGGQPQHF
-	-	TRBV28	TRBJ2-7	TGTGCCAGCAGCCCTAATCGGGAGCAGTACTTC	CASSPNREQYF
-	-	TRBV21-1	TRBJ1-2	TGTGCCAGCAGCAAAGGACAGGGGGATGGCTACACCTTC	CASSKGQGDGYTF
-	-	TRBV9	TRBJ2-7	TGTGCCAGCAGCGTAGCCCCGGGGGACCCCTACGAGCAGTACTTC	CASSVAPGDPYEQYF
-	-	TRBV5-4	TRBJ2-3	TGTGCCAGCAGCTTATCTGTGGGGGGAACCACAGATACGCAGTATTTT	CASSLSVGGTTDTQYF
TRBD1	-	TRBV24-1	TRBJ1-2	TGTGCCACTAGGGACAGCCAAGGTGGCTACACCTTC	CATRDSQGGYTF
-	-	TRBV6-5	TRBJ2-3	TGTGCCAGCAGTATGACAATTAGCACAGATACGCAGTATTTT	CASSMTISTDTQYF
TRBD2	-	TRBV4-3	TRBJ2-1	TGCGCCAGCAGCCAAAGCTTCGGGACTAGCGGGAGTAGCGAGCAGTTCTTC	CASSQSFGTSGSSEQFF
-	-	TRBV5-1	TRBJ1-6	TGCGCCAGCAGCCGCGGGGGAGTCGCCTATAATTCACCCCTCCACTTT	CASSRGGVAYNSPLHF
TRBD2	-	TRBV7-2	TRBJ2-7	TGTGCCAGCAGCCTAGGGGCGAGCGGGGGGTTACCCTACGAGCAGTACTTC	CASSLGASGGLPYEQYF
TRBD2	-	TRBV13	TRBJ2-1	TGTGCCAGCAGCCCCAGCGGGGAGACTAGGCAGTTCTTC	CASSPSGETRQFF
-	-	TRBV7-9	TRBJ1-3	TGTGCCAGCAGCTTACCCTTGAGGGCTTCTGGAAACACCATATATTTT	CASSLPLRASGNTIYF
-	once	TRBV19	TRBJ1-4	TGTGCCAGTTCCCTTATGGGCACTAATGAAAAACTGTTTTTT	CASSLMGTNEKLFF
TRBD1	-	TRBV24-1	TRBJ2-1	TGTGCCACCGGACAGGGGGCATCTAATGAGCAGTTCTTC	CATGQGASNEQFF
-	-	TRBV7-2	TRBJ2-2	TGTGCCAGCAGCTTTCTCGGGGGGCGAAGGGGCGGGGAGCTGTTTTTT	CASSFLGGRRGGELFF
TRBD1	-	TRBV5-4	TRBJ1-2	TGTGCCAGCAGCCCGTTCCCGGACAGGGCCTGGGGCTACACCTTC	CASSPFPDRAWGYTF
TRBD2	-	TRBV27	TRBJ2-7	TGTGCCAGCAGTTTAGGACTAGCGGAGACCTACGAGCAGTACTTC	CASSLGLAETYEQYF
TRBD1	-	TRBV10-3	TRBJ1-5	TGTGCCATCAGCCGACAGGGGACGGATTATCAGCCCCAGCATTTT	CAISRQGTDYQPQHF
-	-	TRBV9	TRBJ1-2	TGTGCCAGCAGCGTATCATTCGGGGGGAACTATGGCTACACCTTC	CASSVSFGGNYGYTF
-	many	TRBV22-1	TRBJ1-2	TGTCCTGGGAGCGCACAGGCCTCCGGGGACAGGGGTTCTTATGGCTACACCTTC	CPGSAQASGDRGSYGYTF
-	-	TRBV3-1/TRBV3-2	TRBJ1-1	TGTGCCAGCAGCCTCGGGCGACAGTTCACTGAAGCTTTCTTT	CASSLGRQFTEAFF
-	-	TRBV28	TRBJ1-1	TGTGCCAGCAGCCCCTTTGGTCGCGGGTTGAACACTGAAGCTTTCTTT	CASSPFGRGLNTEAFF
-	-	TRBV6-5	TRBJ1-6	TGTGCCAGCAGGTTGAAGGGGCCCCTCCACTTT	CASRLKGPLHF
TRBD1	-	TRBV6-5	TRBJ2-7	TGTGCCAGCAGATTCGACAGGGGAAATTACGAGCAGTACTTC	CASRFDRGNYEQYF
TRBD2	-	TRBV7-9	TRBJ2-3	TGTGCCAGCAGCACGCCGACTAGCGGGTCCCAATATAAGACGCAGTATTTT	CASSTPTSGSQYKTQYF
-	-	TRBV6-1	TRBJ1-2	TGTGCCAGCAGTGAACATATCCCGACAGTTGACTATGGCTACACCTTC	CASSEHIPTVDYGYTF
-	-	TRBV19	TRBJ1-5	TGTGCCAGTAGCGGTTCAGGGGCCAGCAATCAGCCCCAGCATTTT	CASSGSGASNQPQHF
TRBD1	-	TRBV4-3	TRBJ1-2	TGCGCCAGCAGCCAAGACATTCTAACTAAACAGGGGAGCACCTTC	CASSQDILTKQGSTF
TRBD2	-	TRBV6-2/TRBV6-3	TRBJ2-5	TGTGCCAGCAGTTACTCGACTAGCGGGAGGATGTACCAAGAGACCCAGTACTTC	CASSYSTSGRMYQETQYF
TRBD1	-	TRBV6-1	TRBJ1-2	TGTGCCAGCAGTGAAGATGTCAGGGGGCGCGGGGTTGGTGGCTACACCTTC	CASSEDVRGRGVGGYTF
TRBD2	-	TRBV5-4	TRBJ2-1	TGTGCCAGCAGCAGCATAGCGGGAGGGGCCTACAATGAGCAGTTCTTC	CASSSIAGGAYNEQFF
-	-	TRBV30	TRBJ2-7	TGTGCCTGGAGTCAAGCCGGGTTTTCCTACGAGCAGTACTTC	CAWSQAGFSYEQYF
-	once	TRBV20-1	TRBJ2-2	TGCAGTGCTAGTCTAGGCCACCTGAGCACCGGGGAGCTGTTTTTT	CSASLGHLSTGELFF
TRBD1	once	TRBV3-1/TRBV3-2	TRBJ2-1	TGTGCCAGCAGCCATTCGGGACAGGGGGCAAATGAGCAGTTCTTC	CASSHSGQGANEQFF
TRBD2	once	TRBV7-3	TRBJ2-1	TGTGCCAGCAGCTCCTCTAGCGGGGGTAACAATGAGCAGTTCTTC	CASSSSSGGNNEQFF
-	-	TRBV20-1	TRBJ2-3	TGCAGTGCTAGTACCGGGACTAGCACAGATACGCAGTATTTT	CSASTGTSTDTQYF
-	-	TRBV28	TRBJ1-5	TGTGCCAGCAGGCTCCAGGCCGGTAGCAATCAGCCCCAGCATTTT	CASRLQAGSNQPQHF
-	few	TRBV12-1	TRBJ2-5	TGTGCCAGCAGCTTAACAGGGATCCAAGAGACCCAGTACTTC	CASSLTGIQETQYF
-	-	TRBV18	TRBJ2-2	TGTGCCAGCTCACCTGGCCTGGGGGCCGGCGGGGAGCTGTTTTTT	CASSPGLGAGGELFF
-	-	TRBV27	TRBJ2-1	TGTGCCAGCAGCCCCGGGACTCAAGGGGATGAGCAGTTCTTC	CASSPGTQGDEQFF
TRBD2	once	TRBV3-1/TRBV3-2	TRBJ2-3	TGTGCCAGCAGCCCCTCAGCGGGAGCAGAAGATACGCAGTATTTT	CASSPSAGAEDTQYF
TRBD2	-	TRBV3-1/TRBV3-2	TRBJ2-3	TGTGCCAGCAGCCAGGGACTAGCGGTTCCACGGGGCACAGATACGCAGTATTTT	CASSQGLAVPRGTDTQYF